The clone carrying this T cell receptor beta chain was recorded at least ten times. Its antigen remains unidentified. The CDR3 end falls 3 residues outside the read, so it is completed with the germline J gene. Germline CDR1 SGHRS, CDR2 YFSETQ. The V segment lost 4 bases and the J segment 3 bases; nucleotides outside the gene matches: 11. The CDR3 runs 17 residues. Assay used: immunoSEQ multiplex PCR; TCRdb lists only in-frame clones, some missing. This set yields 35,000 or so clones and no singletons; the top ten hold approximately 1%. Both groups were predominantly of Caucasian heritage. The data stem from a study of T cell clonality in common variable immunodeficiency. Broader study findings: Compared with controls, CVID subjects had fewer shared TCRbeta clones.

This TCR was recovered from a person aged 18 to 75 in good health. The chain combines TRBV5-1 with TRBJ2-3; TRBD1 matches at 10 bases. Sequencing was carried out using peripheral blood mononuclear cells. The CDR3: CASSPRQGADVTDTQYF. CDR3 DNA (partial): TGCGCCAGCAGCCCTCGACAGGGGGCCGATGTAACAGATACG.